What follows describes a single T cell receptor (beta chain). Its specificity is unknown. The V gene lost 2 bases and the J gene lost 9 bases, with 14 bases spanning the gap. The CDR3 is 14 amino acids. Per the germline V gene, CDR1 is SEHNR and CDR2 is FQNEAQ (reference sequence). TCRdb reprocessed the 5' RACE reads via MiXCR and lists one record per CDR3 protein. The data hold about 340,000 distinct CDR3 sequences, with under 15% observed a single time. The data were obtained in a study of T-cell memory formation after mild COVID-19. Whole-study context: Clusters of TCRs were largely donor specific.

Broader study findings: Pre-infection memory held some responding clones, suggesting pre-existing cross-reactive T cells responded. Clones that contracted from day 15 to 85 had balanced CD4/CD8; later expanders were CD4+ biased.

The chain uses TRBV7-9 and TRBJ2-1; D is perhaps TRBD2 (6 bases). Material: PBMCs or a T cell subset sorted from them (not recorded which). This clonotype was obtained from a man aged 18 to 29 who had mild COVID-19 (a few samples of this study predate the infection). Cell type and time point are not known. The CDR3 region has the DNA TGTGCCAGCAGCTTATTGGGATACGGGGGTGAGCAGTTCTTC. Translation: CASSLLGYGGEQFF.